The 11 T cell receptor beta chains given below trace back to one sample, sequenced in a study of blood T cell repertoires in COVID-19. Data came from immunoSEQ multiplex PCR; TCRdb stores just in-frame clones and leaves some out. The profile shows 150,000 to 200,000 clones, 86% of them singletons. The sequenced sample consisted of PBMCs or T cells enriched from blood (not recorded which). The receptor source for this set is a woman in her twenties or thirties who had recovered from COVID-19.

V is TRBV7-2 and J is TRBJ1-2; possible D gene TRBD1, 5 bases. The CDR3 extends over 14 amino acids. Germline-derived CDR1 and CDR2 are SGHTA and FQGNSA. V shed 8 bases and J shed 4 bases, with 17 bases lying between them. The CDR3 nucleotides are TGTGCCAGCCGTGCGGGAGGGGCGGCCTATGGCTACACCTTC. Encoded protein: CASRAGGAAYGYTF.

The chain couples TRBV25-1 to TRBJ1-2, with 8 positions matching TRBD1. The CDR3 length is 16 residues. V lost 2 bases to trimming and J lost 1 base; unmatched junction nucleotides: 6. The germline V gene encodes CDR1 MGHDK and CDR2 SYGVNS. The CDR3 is CASSETGQGLNYGYTF. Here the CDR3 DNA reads TGTGCCAGCAGTGAAACTGGACAGGGACTTAACTATGGCTACACCTTC.

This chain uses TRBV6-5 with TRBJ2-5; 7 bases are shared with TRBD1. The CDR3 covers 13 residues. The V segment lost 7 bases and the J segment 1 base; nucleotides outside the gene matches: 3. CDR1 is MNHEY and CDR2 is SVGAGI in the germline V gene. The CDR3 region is CASTTGSQETQYF. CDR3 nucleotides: TGTGCCAGCACGACAGGGAGCCAAGAGACCCAGTACTTC.

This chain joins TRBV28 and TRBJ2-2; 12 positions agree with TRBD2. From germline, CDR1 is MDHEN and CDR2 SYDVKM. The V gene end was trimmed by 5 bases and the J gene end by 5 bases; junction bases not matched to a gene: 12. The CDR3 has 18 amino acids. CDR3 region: CASSLPGLAGSMTGELFF. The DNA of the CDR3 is TGTGCCAGCAGTCTTCCTGGACTAGCGGGATCTATGACCGGGGAGCTGTTTTTT.

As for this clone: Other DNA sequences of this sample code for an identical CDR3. CDR3 in amino acids: CASSLGGGGPRNEQFF. CDR3 in DNA: TGTGCCAGCAGCTTGGGTGGGGGAGGGCCTAGGAATGAGCAGTTCTTC. This chain links TRBV5-4 with TRBJ2-1, with 7 bases matching TRBD2. The J segment lost 7 bases and the V segment lost 0 bases, leaving 10 bases of the junction unmatched. The CDR3 contains 16 residues. The V gene's germline CDR1 is SGHNT and CDR2 YYREEE (reference sequence).

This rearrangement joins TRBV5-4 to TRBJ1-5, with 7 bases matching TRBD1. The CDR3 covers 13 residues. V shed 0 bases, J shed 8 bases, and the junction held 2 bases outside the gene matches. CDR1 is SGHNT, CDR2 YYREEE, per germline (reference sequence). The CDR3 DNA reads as TGTGCCAGCAGCTTGGAAGGGGGCAAGCCCCAGCATTTT. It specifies CASSLEGGKPQHF.

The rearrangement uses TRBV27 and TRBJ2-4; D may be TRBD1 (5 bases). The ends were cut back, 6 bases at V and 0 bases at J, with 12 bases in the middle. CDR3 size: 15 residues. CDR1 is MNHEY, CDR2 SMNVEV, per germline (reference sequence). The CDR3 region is CASSPDTSAKNIQYF. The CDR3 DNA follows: TGTGCCAGCAGCCCGGACACTTCAGCCAAAAACATTCAGTACTTC.

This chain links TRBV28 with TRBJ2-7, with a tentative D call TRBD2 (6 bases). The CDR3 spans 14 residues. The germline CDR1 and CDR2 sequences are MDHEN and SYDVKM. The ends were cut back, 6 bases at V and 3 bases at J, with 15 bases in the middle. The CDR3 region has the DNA TGTGCCAGCAGCGGGCGGGGTGACTACTACGAGCAGTACTTC. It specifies CASSGRGDYYEQYF.

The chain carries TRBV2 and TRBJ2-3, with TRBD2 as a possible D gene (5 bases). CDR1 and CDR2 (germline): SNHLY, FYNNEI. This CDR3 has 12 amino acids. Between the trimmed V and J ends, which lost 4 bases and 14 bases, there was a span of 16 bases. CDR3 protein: CASSGVRDPRYF. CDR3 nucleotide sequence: TGTGCCAGCAGTGGGGTCCGGGATCCCCGGTATTTT.

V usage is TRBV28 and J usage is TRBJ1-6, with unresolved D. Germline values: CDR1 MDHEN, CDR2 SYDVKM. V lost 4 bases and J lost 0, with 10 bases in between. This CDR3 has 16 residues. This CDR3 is CASSYDKSSYNSPLHF. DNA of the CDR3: TGTGCCAGCAGTTACGACAAAAGCTCCTATAATTCACCCCTCCACTTT.

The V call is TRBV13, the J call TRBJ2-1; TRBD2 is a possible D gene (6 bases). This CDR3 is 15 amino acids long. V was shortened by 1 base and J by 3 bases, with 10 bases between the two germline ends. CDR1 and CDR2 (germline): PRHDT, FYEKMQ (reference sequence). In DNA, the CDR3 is TGTGCCAGCAGCTTAGCGGGAGCCCTCTACAATGAGCAGTTCTTC. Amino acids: CASSLAGALYNEQFF.